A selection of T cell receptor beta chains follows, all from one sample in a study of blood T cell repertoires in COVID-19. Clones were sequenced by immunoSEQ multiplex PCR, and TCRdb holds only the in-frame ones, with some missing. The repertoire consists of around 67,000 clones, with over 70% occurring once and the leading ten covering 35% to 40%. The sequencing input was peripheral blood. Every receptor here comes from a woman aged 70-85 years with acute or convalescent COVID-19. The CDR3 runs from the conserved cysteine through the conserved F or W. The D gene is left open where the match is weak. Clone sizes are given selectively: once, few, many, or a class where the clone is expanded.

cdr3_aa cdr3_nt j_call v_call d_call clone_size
CASSIRGQGTDTQYF TGTGCCAGTAGTATTAGGGGACAGGGGACAGATACGCAGTATTTT TRBJ2-3 TRBV19 TRBD1 -
CASRGPRDSPYEQYF TGTGCCAGCAGGGGACCCCGGGACAGCCCCTACGAGCAGTACTTC TRBJ2-7 TRBV3-1/TRBV3-2 TRBD1 -
CASSPPPPDEKLFF TGTGCCAGCTCACCACCCCCCCCGGATGAAAAACTGTTTTTT TRBJ1-4 TRBV18 - -
CASSQEDRGHEQYF TGTGCCAGCAGCCAAGAGGACAGGGGGCACGAGCAGTACTTC TRBJ2-7 TRBV4-2 TRBD1 -
CASSLGGNTEAFF TGTGCCAGCAGCCTTGGAGGGAACACTGAAGCTTTCTTT TRBJ1-1 TRBV14 - -
CASSPRDREGYTF TGTGCCAGTAGTCCTCGGGACAGGGAAGGCTACACCTTC TRBJ1-2 TRBV19 TRBD1 -
CASSDRGKNTIYF TGTGCCAGCAGCGACAGGGGTAAGAACACCATATATTTT TRBJ1-3 TRBV9 TRBD1 few
CSVGGGQGPSRAEAFF TGCAGCGTTGGGGGGGGACAGGGCCCCTCGAGGGCTGAAGCTTTCTTT TRBJ1-1 TRBV29-1 TRBD1 few
CASSEIPGNEQFF TGTGCCAGCAGTGAGATTCCGGGGAATGAGCAGTTCTTC TRBJ2-1 TRBV2 - -
CAWSRLRGNEQFF TGTGCCTGGAGTAGGCTCCGGGGGAATGAGCAGTTCTTC TRBJ2-1 TRBV30 - -
CASSPGTTYNEQFF TGTGCCAGCAGCCCCGGGACAACCTACAATGAGCAGTTCTTC TRBJ2-1 TRBV7-2 - -
CASSVSGITQETQYF TGTGCCAGCAGCGTTTCGGGGATTACACAAGAGACCCAGTACTTC TRBJ2-5 TRBV9 - -
CASSPRSLLVFRHTQYF TGTGCCAGCAGCCCCCGTTCTCTACTAGTTTTTCGTCATACGCAGTATTTT TRBJ2-3 TRBV14 - once
CASRSQGVFGELFF TGCGCCAGCAGGAGTCAGGGGGTCTTCGGGGAGCTGTTTTTT TRBJ2-2 TRBV5-1 TRBD1 -
CASSLVATEGDTQYF TGCGCCAGCAGCTTGGTAGCAACGGAGGGAGATACGCAGTATTTT TRBJ2-3 TRBV5-1 - -
CASSVGTVDTQYF TGTGCCAGCAGTGTAGGGACAGTAGATACGCAGTATTTT TRBJ2-3 TRBV2 TRBD1 few
CASSPRDSNSPLHF TGTGCCAGCAGCCCCCGGGACAGTAATTCACCCCTCCACTTT TRBJ1-6 TRBV9 TRBD1 -
CASSYHTYEQYF TGTGCCAGCAGTTACCACACCTACGAGCAGTACTTC TRBJ2-7 TRBV6-6 - -
CASSPGQGWANEQFF TGTGCCAGCAGCCCGGGACAGGGATGGGCCAATGAGCAGTTCTTC TRBJ2-1 TRBV27 TRBD1 -
CASSADGGTDTQYF TGTGCCAGCAGCGCCGACGGAGGCACAGATACGCAGTATTTT TRBJ2-3 TRBV28 - -
CASRRQSNYGYTF TGTGCCAGCAGGCGACAGTCTAACTATGGCTACACCTTC TRBJ1-2 TRBV6-5 - -
CASLRDRVYYEQYF TGTGCCAGCCTCCGGGACAGGGTATACTACGAGCAGTACTTC TRBJ2-7 TRBV6-5 TRBD1 -
CASSIDDGYGYTF TGTGCCAGCAGCATAGACGACGGGTATGGCTACACCTTC TRBJ1-2 TRBV12-3/TRBV12-4 - -
CARNNTDTCTGELFF TGTGCCAGGAACAACACCGACACCTGTACCGGGGAGCTGTTTTTT TRBJ2-2 TRBV28 - -
CASRLSGEVGGYTF TGTGCCAGTAGACTAAGCGGGGAGGTGGGCGGCTACACCTTC TRBJ1-2 TRBV19 - -
CASNLAGVDTQYF TGTGCCAGTAACCTAGCGGGAGTAGATACGCAGTATTTT TRBJ2-3 TRBV19 TRBD2 -
CASSLVAVNSPLHF TGTGCCAGCAGCTTAGTGGCCGTTAATTCACCCCTCCACTTT TRBJ1-6 TRBV7-2 - once
CAALTGESTGELFF TGTGCCGCCCTCACAGGGGAGAGCACCGGGGAGCTGTTTTTT TRBJ2-2 TRBV6-6 TRBD1 few
CASRDRTEAFF TGTGCCAGCAGGGACAGAACTGAAGCTTTCTTT TRBJ1-1 TRBV3-1/TRBV3-2 - -
CASSLAGTYNEQFF TGTGCCAGCAGTTTAGCGGGAACCTACAATGAGCAGTTCTTC TRBJ2-1 TRBV2 TRBD2 -
CASSHGQGWGQPQHF TGTGCCAGCAGTCACGGACAGGGTTGGGGTCAGCCCCAGCATTTT TRBJ1-5 TRBV28 TRBD1 once
CAISDPVSSQYF TGTGCCATCAGTGACCCAGTTTCATCCCAGTACTTC TRBJ2-5 TRBV10-3 - -
CASSVGTGGSYEQYF TGTGCCAGCAGCGTAGGGACAGGGGGGTCCTACGAGCAGTACTTC TRBJ2-7 TRBV9 TRBD1 -
CASSLGPAAMNTEAFF TGCGCCAGCAGCTTGGGTCCCGCGGCGATGAACACTGAAGCTTTCTTT TRBJ1-1 TRBV5-1 - -
CASSLKTGGFQYF TGTGCCAGCAGCTTGAAGACAGGGGGATTTCAGTACTTC TRBJ2-4 TRBV7-2 TRBD1 -